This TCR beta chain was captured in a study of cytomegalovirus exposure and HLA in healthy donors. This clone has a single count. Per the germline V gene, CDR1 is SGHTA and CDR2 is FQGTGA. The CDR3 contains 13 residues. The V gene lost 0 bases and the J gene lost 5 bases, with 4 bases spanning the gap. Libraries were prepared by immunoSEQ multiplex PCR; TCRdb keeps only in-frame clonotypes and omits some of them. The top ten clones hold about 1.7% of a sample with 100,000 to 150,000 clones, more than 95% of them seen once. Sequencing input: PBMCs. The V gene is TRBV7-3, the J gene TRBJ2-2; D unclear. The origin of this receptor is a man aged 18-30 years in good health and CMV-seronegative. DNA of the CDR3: TGTGCCAGCAGCTTAACCCAAACCGGGGAGCTGTTTTTT. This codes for CASSLTQTGELFF.